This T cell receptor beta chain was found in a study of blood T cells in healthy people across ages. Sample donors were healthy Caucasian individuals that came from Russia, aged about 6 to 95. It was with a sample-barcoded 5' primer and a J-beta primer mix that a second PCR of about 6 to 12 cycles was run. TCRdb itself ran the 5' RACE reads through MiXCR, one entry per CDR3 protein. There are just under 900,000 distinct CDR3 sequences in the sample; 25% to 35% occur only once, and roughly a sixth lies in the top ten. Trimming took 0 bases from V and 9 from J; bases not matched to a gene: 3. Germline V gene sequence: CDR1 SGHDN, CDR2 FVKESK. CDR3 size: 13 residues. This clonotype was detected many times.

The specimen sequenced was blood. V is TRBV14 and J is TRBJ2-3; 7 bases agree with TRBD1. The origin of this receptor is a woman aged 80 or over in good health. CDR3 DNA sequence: TGTGCCAGCAGCCAAGATCGCAGGGGGACGCAGTATTTT. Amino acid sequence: CASSQDRRGTQYF.